The subject of this entry is one T cell receptor beta chain. The CDR3 is made up of 13 amino acids. The germline V gene has CDR1 SGHDN and CDR2 FVKESK. The germline V and J ends were trimmed by 1 base and 8 bases, with 8 bases remaining between them. Authors' processing steps: For nucleated cells, counts were estimated from reference gene primer amplification. TCRdb's table, derived via immunoSEQ multiplex PCR, lists solely in-frame clones and lacks some. V, J and clone size were drawn from that table, and D and trimming were deduced from the DNA. The repertoire includes 250,000 to 300,000 clones, 88% of them detected once, and about 0.99% sits in the top ten. The data stem from a study of blood T cell repertoires in COVID-19. The overall study: The United States, Italy and Spain supplied acute and convalescent COVID-19 samples. From T cells, B-cell-depleted T cells, or PBMCs came the material, which was cDNA or gDNA.

The J gene is TRBJ2-2, the V gene TRBV14; D not certain. Material for sequencing was peripheral blood. The source of this sequence is a middle-aged woman who had recovered from COVID-19. Here the CDR3 reads CASSQVWRGELFF. As DNA, the CDR3 is TGTGCCAGCAGCCAAGTTTGGCGGGGGGAGCTGTTTTTT.